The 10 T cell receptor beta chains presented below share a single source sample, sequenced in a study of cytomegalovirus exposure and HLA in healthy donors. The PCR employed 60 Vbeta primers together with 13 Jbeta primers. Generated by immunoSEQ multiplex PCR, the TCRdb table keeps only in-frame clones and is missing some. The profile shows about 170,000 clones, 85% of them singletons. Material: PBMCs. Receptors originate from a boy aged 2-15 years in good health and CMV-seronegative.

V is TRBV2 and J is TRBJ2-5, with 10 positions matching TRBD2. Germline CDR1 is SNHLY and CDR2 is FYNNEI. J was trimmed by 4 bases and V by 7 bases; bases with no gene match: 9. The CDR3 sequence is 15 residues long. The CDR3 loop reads CASTSSGGAGETQYF. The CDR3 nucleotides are TGTGCCAGCACCTCAAGCGGGGGGGCAGGAGAGACCCAGTACTTC.

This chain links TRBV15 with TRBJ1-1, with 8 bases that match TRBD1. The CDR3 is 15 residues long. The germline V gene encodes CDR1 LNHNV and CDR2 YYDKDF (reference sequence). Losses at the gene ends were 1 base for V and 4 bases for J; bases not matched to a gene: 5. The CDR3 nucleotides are TGTGCCACCAGCAGAGGACAGGGGTTCGGCACTGAAGCTTTCTTT. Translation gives CATSRGQGFGTEAFF.

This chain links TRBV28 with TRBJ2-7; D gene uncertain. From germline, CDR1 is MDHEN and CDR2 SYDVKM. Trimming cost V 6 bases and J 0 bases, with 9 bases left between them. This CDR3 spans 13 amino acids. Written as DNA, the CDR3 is TGTGCCAGCAGACCGTACAGCTCCTACGAGCAGTACTTC. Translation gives CASRPYSSYEQYF.

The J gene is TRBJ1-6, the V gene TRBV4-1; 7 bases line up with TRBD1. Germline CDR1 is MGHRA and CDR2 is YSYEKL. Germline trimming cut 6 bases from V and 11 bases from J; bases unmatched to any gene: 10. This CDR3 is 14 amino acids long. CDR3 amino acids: CASSAGTEGPPLHF. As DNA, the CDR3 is TGCGCCAGCAGTGCCGGGACAGAGGGTCCACCCCTCCACTTT.

The CDR3 here is CSVAELSNTGELFF. CDR3 nucleotides: TGCAGCGTTGCAGAGTTATCGAACACCGGGGAGCTGTTTTTT. The rearrangement links TRBV29-1 to TRBJ2-2; D not resolved. In germline, CDR1 is SQVTM, CDR2 ANQGSEA. CDR3 size: 14 residues. Trimming removed 4 bases from V and 0 bases from J, with 9 bases in between.

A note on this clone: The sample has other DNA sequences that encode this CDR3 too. CDR3 residues: CASSEGGGNQPQHF. The CDR3 DNA sequence: TGTGCCAGCAGTGAGGGGGGGGGTAATCAGCCCCAGCATTTT. The rearrangement links TRBV6-1 to TRBJ1-5; D is perhaps TRBD1 (5 bases). Trimming cost V 3 bases and J 4 bases, with 10 bases left between them. The germline gives CDR1 MNHNS, CDR2 SASEGT. The CDR3 length is 14 residues.

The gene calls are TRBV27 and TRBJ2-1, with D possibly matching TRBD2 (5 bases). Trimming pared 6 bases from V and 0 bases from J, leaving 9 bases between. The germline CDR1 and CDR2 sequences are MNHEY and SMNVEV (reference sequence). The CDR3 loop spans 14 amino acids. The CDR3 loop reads CASRGRRSYNEQFF. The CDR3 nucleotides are TGTGCCAGCAGAGGGAGACGCTCCTACAATGAGCAGTTCTTC.

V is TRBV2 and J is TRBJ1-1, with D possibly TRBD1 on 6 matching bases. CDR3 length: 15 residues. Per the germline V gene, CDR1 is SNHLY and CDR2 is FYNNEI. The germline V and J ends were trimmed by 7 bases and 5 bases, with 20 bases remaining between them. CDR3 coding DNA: TGTGCCAGCAACTACATCCAGGGGATTGGAACTGAAGCTTTCTTT. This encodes CASNYIQGIGTEAFF.

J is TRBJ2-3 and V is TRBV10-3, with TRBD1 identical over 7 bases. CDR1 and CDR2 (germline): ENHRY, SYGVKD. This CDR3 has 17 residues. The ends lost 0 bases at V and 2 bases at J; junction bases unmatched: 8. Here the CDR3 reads CAISESRGQSFTDTQYF. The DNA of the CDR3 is TGTGCCATCAGTGAGTCTAGGGGACAGAGTTTCACAGATACGCAGTATTTT.

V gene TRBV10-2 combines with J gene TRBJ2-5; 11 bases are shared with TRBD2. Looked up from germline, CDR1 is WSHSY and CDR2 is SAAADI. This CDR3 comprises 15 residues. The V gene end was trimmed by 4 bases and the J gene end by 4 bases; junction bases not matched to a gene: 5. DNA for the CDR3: TGCGCCAGCAGTGGCATTCTAGCGGGAGGAGAGACCCAGTACTTC. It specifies CASSGILAGGETQYF.